This paragraph reports one T cell receptor beta chain. Antigen unknown. These data come from a study of cytotoxic CD8 clonotypes in ibrutinib-treated CLL. Per the germline V gene, CDR1 is SEHNR and CDR2 is FQNEAQ (reference sequence). This CDR3 is built from 12 residues. Trimming removed 5 bases at V and 8 bases at J, with 12 bases between. Whole-study results and caveats: Clonality increased at ibrutinib response, then returned toward baseline at progression.

The intended depth for sequencing was 1 in 200,000 to 1 in 1 million T cells. Assay used: immunoSEQ multiplex PCR; TCRdb lists only in-frame clones, some missing. Here the sample spans about 120,000 clones, about 50% being singletons. The genes are TRBV7-9 and TRBJ1-1; D is unresolved. The source was PBMCs, collected after 24 months of ibrutinib treatment. The receptor comes from a human donor with chronic lymphocytic leukemia. The CDR3 is CASSRITGEAFF. Written as DNA, the CDR3 is TGTGCCAGCAGCCGGATTACCGGGGAAGCTTTCTTT.